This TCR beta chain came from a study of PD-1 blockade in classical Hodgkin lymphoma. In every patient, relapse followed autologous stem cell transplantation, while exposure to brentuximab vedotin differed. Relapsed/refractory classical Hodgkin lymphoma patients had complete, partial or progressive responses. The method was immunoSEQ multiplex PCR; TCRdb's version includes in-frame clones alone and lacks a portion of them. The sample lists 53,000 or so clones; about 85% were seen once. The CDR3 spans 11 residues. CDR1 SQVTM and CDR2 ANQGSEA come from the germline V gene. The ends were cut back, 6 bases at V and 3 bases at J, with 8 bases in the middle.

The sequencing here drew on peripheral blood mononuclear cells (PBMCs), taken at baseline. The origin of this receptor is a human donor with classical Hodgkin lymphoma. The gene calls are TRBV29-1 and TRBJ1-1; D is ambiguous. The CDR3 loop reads CSVLPYTEAFF. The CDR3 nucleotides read TGCAGCGTCCTCCCCTACACTGAAGCTTTCTTT.